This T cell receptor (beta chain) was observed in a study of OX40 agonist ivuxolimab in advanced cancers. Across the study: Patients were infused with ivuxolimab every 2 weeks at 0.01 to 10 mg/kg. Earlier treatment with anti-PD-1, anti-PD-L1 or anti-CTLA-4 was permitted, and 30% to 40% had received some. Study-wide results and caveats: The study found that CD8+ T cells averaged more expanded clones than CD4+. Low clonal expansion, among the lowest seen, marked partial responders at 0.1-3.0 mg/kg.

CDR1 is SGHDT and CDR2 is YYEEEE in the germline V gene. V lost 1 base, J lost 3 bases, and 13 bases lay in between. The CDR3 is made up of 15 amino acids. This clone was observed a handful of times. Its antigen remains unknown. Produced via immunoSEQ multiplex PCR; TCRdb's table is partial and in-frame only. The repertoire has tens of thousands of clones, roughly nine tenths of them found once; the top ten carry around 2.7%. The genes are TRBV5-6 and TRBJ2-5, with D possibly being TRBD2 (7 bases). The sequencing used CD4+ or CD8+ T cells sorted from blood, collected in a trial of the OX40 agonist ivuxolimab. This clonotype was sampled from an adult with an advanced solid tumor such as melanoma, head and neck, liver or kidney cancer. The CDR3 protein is CASSLPGGREETQYF. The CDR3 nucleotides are TGTGCCAGCAGCTTGCCCGGGGGGCGGGAAGAGACCCAGTACTTC.